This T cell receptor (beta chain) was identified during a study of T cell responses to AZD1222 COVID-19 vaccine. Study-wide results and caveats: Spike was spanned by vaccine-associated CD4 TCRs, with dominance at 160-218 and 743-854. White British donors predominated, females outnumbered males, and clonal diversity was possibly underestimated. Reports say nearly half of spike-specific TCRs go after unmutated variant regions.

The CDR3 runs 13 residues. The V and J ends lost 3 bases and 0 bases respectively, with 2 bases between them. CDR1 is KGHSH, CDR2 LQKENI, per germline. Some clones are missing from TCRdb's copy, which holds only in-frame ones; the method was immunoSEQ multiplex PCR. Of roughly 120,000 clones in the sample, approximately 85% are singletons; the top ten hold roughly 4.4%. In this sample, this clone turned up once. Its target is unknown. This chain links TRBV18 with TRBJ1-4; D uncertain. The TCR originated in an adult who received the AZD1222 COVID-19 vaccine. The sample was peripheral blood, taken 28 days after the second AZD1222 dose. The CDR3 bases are TGTGCCAGCTCACCCTCAACTAATGAAAAACTGTTTTTT. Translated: CASSPSTNEKLFF.